This T cell receptor beta chain was found in a study of cytomegalovirus exposure and HLA in healthy donors (dated by TCRdb to about 2017). With respect to the entire study: According to an earlier analysis of several hundred of the donors, about 170 million T cells yielded some 110 million unique TCR beta sequences and approximately 280 Gb of sequence data. Approximately 300 gigabases of sequencing data and around 85 million unique TCR sequences made up an early release that covered nearly 650 HLA-typed donors. Of the roughly 400 genotyped donors, roughly 80% were placed in the genetic ancestry cluster associated with self-reported Caucasian donors. The study was designed to test whether signatures of past pathogen exposure could be identified by cataloging public T cell receptors. The study profiled the T cell repertoires of fewer than 850 subjects by immunosequencing and related them to cytomegalovirus serostatus. A separate validation cohort of roughly 120 different subjects was used in addition to the approximately 640-subject first cohort. To predict cytomegalovirus infection status, the study brought together high-throughput TCR immunosequencing, statistical association of individual TCRs with disease status, and machine learning. In a later analysis, previously published TCR beta repertoires from 670 or so donors were re-analyzed and high-resolution HLA genotyping was added so that TCR occurrence patterns could be studied. The later analysis used no new phenotypic data to find candidate immune exposures, relying instead on TCR beta sequences and their occurrence across donors. In an earlier analysis of 587 of the donors, high-throughput TCR beta sequencing was used to judge whether each TCR beta V gene segment behaved as functional or pseudogenic. Donor age, sex, ethnicity and CMV serostatus were compiled together with the repertoire data. A later genetic analysis used genome-wide SNP genotypes for about 60% of the roughly 670 donors, treating that subset as a discovery cohort. Every discovery cohort repertoire had been produced on one sequencing platform. HLA typing included class I and class II loci at four-digit resolution. The number of donors typed differed by locus, with roughly 620-630 for A, B, C, DRB1 and DQB1, around 500 for DQA1, 600 to 610 for DPA1, and some 440 for DPB1. A handful of DR-DQ haplotypes were treated as single units for association and clustering because of strong linkage in the cohort. Among approximately 370 genotyped donors of the cohort, an average of approximately 240,000 unique TCR beta nucleotide sequences was sequenced per donor, of which about 19% were non-productive.

The CDR3 sequence holds 17 residues, the cysteine and phenylalanine included. Only the CDR3 DNA is retained, 51 bases long and in frame from the first base. Trimming accounts for 1 base at V and 0 bases at J, while the number of junction bases matched to no gene is 3. For CDR1 and CDR2, the germline V gene (reference sequence) lists SGHNT and YYREEE. Libraries were prepared through the immunoSEQ multiplex PCR assay. The multiplex PCR relied on a mix of 60 forward primers for TCR Vbeta segments and 13 reverse primers for TCR Jbeta segments. A multiplex PCR assay on genomic DNA amplified the CDR3 region of rearranged TCR beta genes. On the Illumina HiSeq System, the amplified TCR beta libraries were sequenced as 87-base-pair reads. In the source study's methods: In a later analysis, tens of millions of unique TCR beta chains were counted across the roughly 700 repertoires, and roughly 11 million of these chains were shared by at least two donors. Raw reads were error-corrected and collapsed into unique sequences by a nearest-neighbor algorithm in which closely related sequences were merged to remove PCR and sequencing errors. To assign V, D and J gene segments, CDR3 sequences were aligned to IMGT reference sequences. For a sequence to be retained, a match of at least six nucleotides to both a V gene segment and a J gene segment was required. A rearrangement counted as productive if the CDR3 had no stop codons and remained in frame with V and J, and every other rearrangement counted as non-productive. Following IMGT convention, CDR3 was defined as the stretch from the second conserved V-encoded cysteine to the conserved J-encoded phenylalanine. Sequences without an unambiguous match to a single V gene segment were excluded from the earlier analysis of approximately 600 of the donors. In an earlier analysis of about 590 of the donors, a V segment was called functional when productive rearrangements were above 56.7%, and segregating when the standard deviation between donors exceeded 5%. A statistical classification framework was built for diagnosing cytomegalovirus status from the catalog of TCR beta chain sequences. V and J gene assignment, in a later analysis, came from comparing TCR nucleotide sequences with IMGT/GENE-DB human TR gene sequences. Using the TCRdist pipeline, a later analysis assigned CDR3 sequences along with most-parsimonious VDJ recombination scenarios. In a later analysis, every TCR beta chain was defined by the combination of its CDR3 amino acid sequence and its V-gene family, and reads without a unique V-gene family were dropped. To address suspected cross-contamination and a sequencing artifact, a later analysis removed approximately 590 highly shared, low-generation-probability nucleotide sequences. For each public chain, a later analysis derived a clonal expansion index from normalized ranks of inferred template counts within each repertoire. A later analysis computed generation probabilities with a VDJ recombination model fitted to out-of-frame rearrangements, and checked the results against IGoR. In a later analysis, TCR-TCR, TCR-HLA and TCR-CMV co-occurrence was scored with hypergeometric tests, and a repertoire-size bias correction was applied to TCR pairs. False discovery rates were estimated in a later analysis by permuting HLA or CMV assignments 20 times. A later analysis grouped co-occurring TCRs with DBSCAN, adding TCRdist sequence similarity when clustering within HLA-allele-positive subsets. Repertoires with fewer than 30,000 or more than 120,000 public chains were left out of co-occurrence clustering, as were about 5 repertoires with anomalous nucleotide sharing. Here the immuneACCESS table is served through TCRdb, limited to in-frame sequences with V and J called. Missing clones are a known gap in these copies; in checked studies unresolved V genes cover under half, and the rest lacks a known reason. V and J calls and clone size are copied from that table; D and trimming were computed from the DNA. In all, the sample holds 110,000 to 150,000 clones, and 65% to 80% of those were seen once. The ten largest clones take up over 8.5% of the sample.

To note about this clone: The antigen it recognizes is unknown. Base qualities were left out, and no much larger clone turns up one base away.

In total, approximately 690 healthy bone marrow donors made up the cohort. At the time of sampling, all cohort members were nominally healthy, though unrecorded immune exposures were likely present. The donor tested CMV seropositive, placing the donor among the 310 or so seropositive members of the cohort. Every donor gave a peripheral blood sample, and the peripheral blood mononuclear cells from that sample were used for TCR beta sequencing. Genomic DNA extraction from the blood cell samples was performed with the Qiagen DNeasy Blood Extraction Kit. Broader findings and caveats from the paper: In a later analysis, HLA-associated TCR beta chains showed more clonal expansion and lower generation probabilities than non-associated chains that were equally common. A further reported finding was that TCR beta sequences accurately predicted the HLA-A and HLA-B alleles for most subjects in the first cohort. A later analysis found that most CMV-associated TCR beta chains appeared HLA-restricted, with HLA associations seemingly driven largely by CMV exposure. In an earlier analysis of more than 450 of the donors, most TCR beta V segments were observed in productive rearrangements about 87% or about 30% of the time, broadly matching IMGT annotations. V-gene and J-gene trimming of TCR beta chains was associated with a missense DCLRE1C variant in a later genetic analysis, and the association was replicated in an independent cohort. In a later analysis, the rate of TCR association differed among HLA loci, with DRB1 alleles having the most associated TCRs and HLA-C alleles having the fewest. At a false discovery rate of 0.05, a later analysis linked about 16,000 TCR beta sequences to specific HLA alleles. Assigning TCR associations to individual alleles was difficult when HLA alleles, especially DR and DQ, strongly co-occurred. A later analysis reported that several top co-occurrence clusters appeared linked to parvovirus B19, influenza, CMV and Epstein-Barr virus. It was suggested by the authors that the approach could potentially be generalized to other disease states and immunological phenotypes. Most TCR sequences were seen in very few donors, while some public TCRs were found in many individuals. A later genetic analysis reported fewer N-insertions in productive TCRs among donors in an Asian-associated ancestry cluster than the roughly 700-donor mean. In both the original and validation cohorts, the classifier was reported to diagnose cytomegalovirus status with high specificity and sensitivity. Because HLA typing was missing for some donors at each locus, association tests included only the typed subset. Because counts were too low, seventeen rarely observed V segments, including chromosome 9 orphons, were excluded from the earlier analysis of around 590 of the donors. A group of highly shared sequence variants was considered likely to be a technical artifact of the sequencing pipeline. Roughly uniform sequencing depth across donors was assumed in presence/absence analyses, although this assumption may not hold. Immune exposure information for the cohort was limited to CMV serostatus. Linkage disequilibrium might explain the correlated functional status among segregating V segments, but an unknown experimental factor could not be ruled out. In the study, some 180 TCR beta chains were listed as associated with cytomegalovirus. Only TCR beta chains were sequenced in this cohort, and the absence of alpha or paired-chain data limited detectable features. In vitro tests confirmed that a few of the cytomegalovirus-associated TCR beta chains recognize cytomegalovirus antigens. Some IMGT-functional V segments, including TRBV6-2 and TRBV6-3, could not be distinguished by the 87-base-pair reads and were therefore excluded.

The chain is encoded by TRBV5-4 joined to TRBJ2-1; TRBD2 lines up with 11 middle nucleotides. The sequence derives from a woman aged 45-60 years in good health and CMV-seropositive. Sequenced material: PBMCs. The nucleotide sequence reads as follows: TGTGCCAGCAGCTTGACTAGCGGGGGACGCTCCTACAATGAGCAGTTCTTC. The resulting protein is CASSLTSGGRSYNEQFF.